Listed here is a single TCR beta chain. The sample belongs to a study of T cells after yellow fever vaccination. This CDR3 spans 17 amino acids. Trimming shortened V by 6 bases and J by 5 bases, and 22 bases separated the two germline ends. Looked up from germline, CDR1 is MNHNS and CDR2 is SASEGT. In TCRdb, the 5' RACE reads were re-called with MiXCR into one record per CDR3 protein. The top ten clones hold about 15% of a sample with 500,000 to 550,000 distinct CDR3 sequences, just over 20% of them seen once. V gene TRBV6-1 combines with J gene TRBJ2-2, with D perhaps TRBD1 or TRBD2 (7 bases each). This clonotype was obtained from a young man who received the YFV17D yellow fever vaccine. Specimen: PBMCs, collected 20 to 25 days after the first yellow fever vaccination. CDR3: CASSSDREGVLTGELFF. The CDR3 nucleotides are TGTGCCAGCAGCTCAGACAGGGAGGGTGTATTAACCGGGGAGCTGTTTTTT.